This T cell receptor beta chain was recorded in a study of early T cells in non-severe SARS-CoV-2 infection (dated by TCRdb to 2020 to 2022). Regarding the complete study: Because TCR sequencing relied on bulk RNA taken from unsorted whole blood, pairing of alpha and beta chains was not possible. Broader findings and caveats from the paper: VDJdb matching was skewed toward anti-spike CD8 responses and likely underestimated virus-specific expansions, missing private and CD4 specificities.

Libraries were built with 5' RACE. Sequencing took place on a NextSeq 500. In the TCR library protocol, unique molecular identifiers were attached to individual cDNA molecules to correct for PCR bias and sequencing error. Both TCR alpha and beta chains were sequenced, and tight co-correlation was observed between alpha and beta sequence abundances in each sample. The study's processing was this. V gene, J gene and CDR3 annotation of TCR sequences was performed with Decombinator V4. Expanded TCRs were defined as changing significantly between any two time points under a Poisson model with p below 0.0001. TCR abundances were normalised to the total number of TCRs sequenced per sample and expressed as counts per million. TRAV1-2 paired with TRAJ12, TRAJ20 or TRAJ33 defined MAIT TCRs, while TRAV10 paired with TRAJ18 defined iNKT TCRs. A search of VDJdb, accessed on 1 November 2021, was run for TCRs annotated to CMV, EBV and SARS-CoV-2, with TCRs annotated for multiple antigens excluded. TCRdb reprocessed the public reads (quality trimming at Q25 with fastp, clone calling with MiXCR) and kept in-frame beta chains. One record per CDR3 amino acid sequence lists the most common genes and DNA. The V and J calls and clone size are TCRdb's, not the authors'. This sample comprises tens of thousands of distinct CDR3 sequences, more than 3.5% of them detected only once. Under 10% of the sample rests with the top ten.

The germline V gene (reference sequence) yields MNHEY for CDR1 and SMNVEV for CDR2. CDR3 length: 14 amino acids, cysteine to phenylalanine. Only the CDR3 DNA stays, 42 bases, in frame from base 1. V is cut back by 5 bases and J by 4 bases, with 6 bases in the junction unmatched. This clonotype was recorded at least ten times. The specificity of this receptor is unknown. One base away there is no much larger clone; base qualities are not given. This was a case-control study nested in a cohort of healthcare workers in London, UK, who had nasopharyngeal swab PCR tests and blood samples taken every week. Healthcare workers were recruited between 23 and 31 March 2020, during the week of the UK lockdown, and were followed weekly for up to roughly 16 weeks.

The sequencing input was whole blood. This TCR derives from an adult who was a healthcare worker with PCR-confirmed SARS-CoV-2 infection or an uninfected control (not recorded which). This receptor chain uses TRBV27 and TRBJ2-3; TRBD2 agrees with 7 junctional bases. The CDR3 in this case is CASSRGVVADTQYF. Here is the DNA: TGTGCCAGCAGTCGGGGGGTTGTCGCAGATACGCAGTATTTT.